This T cell receptor (beta chain) was sequenced in a study of cytomegalovirus exposure and HLA in healthy donors. Comments on this clone: Its antigen is undetermined.

The study's findings and limits: The study recorded some 160 TCR beta chains that were cytomegalovirus-associated. Sequencing likely produced, as an artifact, a cluster of highly shared sequence variants. The authors later linked a missense DCLRE1C variant to TCR beta V- and J-gene trimming. Some 16,000 TCR beta sequences were associated with HLA alleles at 0.05 false discovery rate in a later analysis.

The study ran its PCR with 60 Vbeta and 13 Jbeta primers. The method was immunoSEQ multiplex PCR; TCRdb's version includes in-frame clones alone and lacks a portion of them. The top ten hold roughly 2% of the sample, which has 100,000 to 140,000 clones, 70% to 80% seen once. This receptor was identified in a young man in good health and CMV-seronegative. The sequencing input was PBMCs.

The CDR3 here is CASSLGRASGELFF. CDR3 nucleotides: TGTGCCAGCAGCTTAGGCAGGGCGAGCGGGGAGCTGTTTTTT. The chain is built from TRBV7-2 and TRBJ2-2, with D perhaps TRBD1 (5 bases). The CDR3 has 14 amino acids. V was shortened by 1 base and J by 7 bases, with 10 bases between the two germline ends. From germline, CDR1 is SGHTA and CDR2 FQGNSA.